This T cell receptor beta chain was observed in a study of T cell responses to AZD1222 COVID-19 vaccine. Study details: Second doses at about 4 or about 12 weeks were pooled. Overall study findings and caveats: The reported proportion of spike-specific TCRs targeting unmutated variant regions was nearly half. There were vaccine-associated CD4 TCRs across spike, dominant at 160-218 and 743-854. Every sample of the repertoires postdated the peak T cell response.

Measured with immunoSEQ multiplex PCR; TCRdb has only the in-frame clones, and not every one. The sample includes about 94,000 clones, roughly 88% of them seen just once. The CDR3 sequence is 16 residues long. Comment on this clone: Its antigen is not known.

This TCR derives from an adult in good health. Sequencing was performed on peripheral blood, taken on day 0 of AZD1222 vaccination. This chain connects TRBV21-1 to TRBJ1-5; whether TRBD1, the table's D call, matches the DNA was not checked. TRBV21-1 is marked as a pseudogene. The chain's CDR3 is CARSNLGQGHDQPQHF. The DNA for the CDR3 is TGTGCCAGGAGTAATCTGGGACAGGGACATGATCAGCCCCAGCATTTT.